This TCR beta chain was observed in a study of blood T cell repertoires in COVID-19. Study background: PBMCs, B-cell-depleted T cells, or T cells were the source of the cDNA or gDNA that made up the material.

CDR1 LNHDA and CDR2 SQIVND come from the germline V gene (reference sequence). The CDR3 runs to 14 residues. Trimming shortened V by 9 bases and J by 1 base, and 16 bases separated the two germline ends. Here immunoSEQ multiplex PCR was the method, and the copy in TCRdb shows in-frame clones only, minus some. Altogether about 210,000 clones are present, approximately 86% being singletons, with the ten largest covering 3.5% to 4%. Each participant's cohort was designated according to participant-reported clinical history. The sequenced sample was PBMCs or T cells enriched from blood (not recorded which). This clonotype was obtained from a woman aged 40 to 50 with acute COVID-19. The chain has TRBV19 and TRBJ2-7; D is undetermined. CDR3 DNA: TGTGCCAGCCAGGTTCACAGTAGTTCCTACGAGCAGTACTTC. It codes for CASQVHSSSYEQYF.